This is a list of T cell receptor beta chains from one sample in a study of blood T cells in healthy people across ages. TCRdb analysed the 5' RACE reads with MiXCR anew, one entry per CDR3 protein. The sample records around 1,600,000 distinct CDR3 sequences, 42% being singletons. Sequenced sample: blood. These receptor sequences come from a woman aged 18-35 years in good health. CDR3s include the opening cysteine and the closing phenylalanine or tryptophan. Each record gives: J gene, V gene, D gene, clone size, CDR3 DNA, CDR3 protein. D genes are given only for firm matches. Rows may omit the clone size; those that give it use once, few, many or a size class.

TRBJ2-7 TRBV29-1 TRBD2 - TGCAGCGTTGAACAGGTAGCGGGCGATGAGCAGTACTTC CSVEQVAGDEQYF
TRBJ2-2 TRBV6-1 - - TGTGCCAGCTCGCTCTGGCGGTCGAACACCGGGGAGCTGTTTTTT CASSLWRSNTGELFF
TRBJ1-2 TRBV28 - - TGTGCCAGCAGTTTAAAGGCAGGGGCGGGAAGCTATGGCTACACCTTC CASSLKAGAGSYGYTF
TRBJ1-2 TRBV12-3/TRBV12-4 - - TGTGCCAGCAGTTTCTCAGCCTGGGATGGCTACACCTTC CASSFSAWDGYTF
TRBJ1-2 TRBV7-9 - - TGTGCCAGCAGAAACGACATCGCCTATGGCTACACCTTC CASRNDIAYGYTF
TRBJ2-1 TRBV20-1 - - TGCAGTGCTAGAGGGGGGGTCAACAATGAGCAGTTCTTC CSARGGVNNEQFF
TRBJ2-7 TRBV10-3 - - TGTGCCATCAAAGGTGGGGAGATTGGCCACGAGCAGTACTTC CAIKGGEIGHEQYF
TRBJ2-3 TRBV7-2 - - TGTGCCAGCAGTAGACGGAGCGTCCCTAGCACAGATACGCAGTATTTT CASSRRSVPSTDTQYF
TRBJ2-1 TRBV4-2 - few TGTGCCAGCAGCCAAGATAATAGCGGTCCGCACAATGAGCAGTTCTTC CASSQDNSGPHNEQFF
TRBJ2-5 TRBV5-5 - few TGTGCCAGCAGCTGGGTTGGTGAGACCCAGTACTTC CASSWVGETQYF
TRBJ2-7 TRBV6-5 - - TGTGCCAGCAGTTATCGCTTCTCCTACAATGAGCAGTACTTC CASSYRFSYNEQYF
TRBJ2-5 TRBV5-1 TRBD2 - TGCGCCAGCAGCATACCGGGAGGGCCAGGGGAGACCCAGTACTTC CASSIPGGPGETQYF
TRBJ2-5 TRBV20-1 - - TGCAGTGCTAGAGAGGTCAACCAAGAGACCCAGTACTTC CSAREVNQETQYF
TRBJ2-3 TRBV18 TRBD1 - TGTGCCAGCTCATCGCTGGGACAGGGGTCAGGTACGCAGTATTTT CASSSLGQGSGTQYF
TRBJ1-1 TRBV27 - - TGTGCCAGCAGTTCAGGGAGTCAAGCTTTCTTT CASSSGSQAFF
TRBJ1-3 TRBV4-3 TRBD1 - TGCGCCAGCAGCCAAGATATCGGACAGGGGGCTTCAGGAAACACCATATATTTT CASSQDIGQGASGNTIYF
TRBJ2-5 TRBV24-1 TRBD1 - TGTGCCACCAGTGGGACAGGGCAAGAGACCCAGTACTTC CATSGTGQETQYF
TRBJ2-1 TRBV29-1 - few TGCAGCGTTGAGAGCAACAGGTTCCACAATGAGCAGTTCTTC CSVESNRFHNEQFF
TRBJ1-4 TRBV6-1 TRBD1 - TGTACCAGCAATGAAGCGAGAAGGGGGCTTCTTAATGAAAAACTGTTTTTT CTSNEARRGLLNEKLFF
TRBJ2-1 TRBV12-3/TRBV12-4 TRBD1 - TGTGCCAGCAGTTTAGCACAGGGGCTGTACAATGAGCAGTTCTTC CASSLAQGLYNEQFF
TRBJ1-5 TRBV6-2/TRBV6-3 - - TGTGCCAGCAGTTACGCGGGATTCTATCAGCCCCAGCATTTT CASSYAGFYQPQHF
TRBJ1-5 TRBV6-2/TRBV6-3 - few TGTGCCAGCAGTTCGGGACCGCGTAGCAATCAGCCCCAGCATTTT CASSSGPRSNQPQHF
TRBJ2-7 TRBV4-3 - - TGCGCCAGCAGCCTTTCTCCGGGACTGACTTCCGAGCAGTACTTC CASSLSPGLTSEQYF
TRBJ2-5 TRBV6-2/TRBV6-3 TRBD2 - TGTGCCAGCAGTCCTAGACGACTAGCGGAGAGCGGATGGACTGAGACCCAGTACTTC CASSPRRLAESGWTETQYF
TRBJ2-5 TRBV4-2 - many TGCGCCAGCAGCCAAGACCCAGGGGAGACCCAGTACTTC CASSQDPGETQYF
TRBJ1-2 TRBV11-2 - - TGTGCCAGCAGCTTAGTGCAGGGGGGCTACACCTTC CASSLVQGGYTF
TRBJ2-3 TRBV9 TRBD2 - TGTGCCAGCAGCGTAGGTGCAGGGACTATCACCACAGATACGCAGTATTTT CASSVGAGTITTDTQYF
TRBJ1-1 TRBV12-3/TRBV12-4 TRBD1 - TGTGCCAGCAGTTCCCGTATGAGGCAGGGGGGCACTGAAGCTTTCTTT CASSSRMRQGGTEAFF
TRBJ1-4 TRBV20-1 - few TGCAGTGCTGCCCCTCCAGGGCGGACTAATGAAAAACTGTTTTTT CSAAPPGRTNEKLFF
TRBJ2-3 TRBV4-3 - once TGCGCCAGCAGCCAAGGTAGGGTTACTAGCACAGATACGCAGTATTTT CASSQGRVTSTDTQYF
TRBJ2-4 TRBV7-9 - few TGTGCCAGTGCTGGCGACATTCAGTACTTC CASAGDIQYF
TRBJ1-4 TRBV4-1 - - TGCGCCACATCTCGTGAGTTTGGGGAAAAACTGTTTTTT CATSREFGEKLFF
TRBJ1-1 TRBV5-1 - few TGCGCCAGCAGCTTGGGACGGGAACCTTTCTTT CASSLGREPFF
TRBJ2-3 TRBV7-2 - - TGTGCCAGCAGCAAACGAGGGGCCTGGATGGCAGATACGCAGTATTTT CASSKRGAWMADTQYF
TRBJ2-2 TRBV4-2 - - TGTGCCAGCAGCCAGCCCCTCCAGGTCCTCACCGGGGAGCTGTTTTTT CASSQPLQVLTGELFF
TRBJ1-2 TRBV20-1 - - TGCAGTGCTAGTAGGTTAAGCGTAGGATCTAACTATGGCTACACCTTC CSASRLSVGSNYGYTF
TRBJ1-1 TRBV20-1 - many TGCAGTGCTAGAGATCCCGGCGCCGTCACTGAAGCTTTCTTT CSARDPGAVTEAFF
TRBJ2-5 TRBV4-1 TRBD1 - TGCGCCAGCAGCCAAACAGGGGTATTCGAAGAGGCCCAGTACTTC CASSQTGVFEEAQYF
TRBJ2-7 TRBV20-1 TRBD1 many TGCAGTGCTAGGCAAGGGGGCCGCTCCTACGAGCAGTACTTC CSARQGGRSYEQYF